Listed here is a single T cell receptor (beta chain). The target antigen is unknown. The data were obtained in a study of graft-versus-host responses after intestinal transplantation. Overall study findings and caveats: Early after transplant, HvG clones declined as circulating GvH clones peaked.

Assay used: immunoSEQ multiplex PCR; TCRdb lists only in-frame clones, some missing. The sample lists tens of thousands of clones, 94% occurring once. CDR1 PRHDT and CDR2 FYEKMQ come from the germline V gene (reference sequence). CDR3 length equals 15 residues. The V and J ends lost 0 bases and 4 bases, in that order; junction bases with no gene match: 4. The sequencing here drew on PBMCs, taken 156 days after intestinal transplant. This receptor was obtained from a human patient who received an intestinal transplant, so some T cells may come from the graft donor. The V gene is TRBV13, the J gene TRBJ1-2, with TRBD1 matching over 8 bases. This CDR3 is CASSLGQGAIYGYTF. DNA for the CDR3: TGTGCCAGCAGCTTAGGCCAGGGGGCCATCTATGGCTACACCTTC.